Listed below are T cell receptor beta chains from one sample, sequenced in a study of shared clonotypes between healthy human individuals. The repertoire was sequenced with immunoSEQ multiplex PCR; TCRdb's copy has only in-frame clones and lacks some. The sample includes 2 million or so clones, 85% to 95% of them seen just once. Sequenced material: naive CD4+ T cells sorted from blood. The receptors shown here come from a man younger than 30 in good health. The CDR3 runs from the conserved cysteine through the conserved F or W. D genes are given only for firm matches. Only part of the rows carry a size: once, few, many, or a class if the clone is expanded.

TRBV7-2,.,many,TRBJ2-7,CASSAEISSYEQYF,TGTGCCAGCAGCGCGGAAATATCCTCCTACGAGCAGTACTTC
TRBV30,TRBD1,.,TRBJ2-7,CAWSVGGTGVYEQYF,TGTGCCTGGAGTGTGGGCGGGACAGGGGTTTACGAGCAGTACTTC
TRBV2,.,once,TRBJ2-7,CASRTGLIYEQYF,TGTGCCAGCAGGACTGGACTGATCTACGAGCAGTACTTC
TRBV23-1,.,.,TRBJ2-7,CASSQSRTNHEQYF,TGCGCCAGCAGTCAAAGCAGGACAAATCACGAGCAGTACTTC
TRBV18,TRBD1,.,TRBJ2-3,CASSPWTGDSTDTQYF,TGTGCCAGCTCACCTTGGACAGGGGATTCAACAGATACGCAGTATTTT
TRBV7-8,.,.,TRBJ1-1,CASSLESTEAFF,TGTGCCAGCAGCTTAGAATCTACTGAAGCTTTCTTT
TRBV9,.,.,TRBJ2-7,CASSVDPDSPYEQYF,TGTGCCAGCAGCGTAGATCCGGACAGTCCCTACGAGCAGTACTTC
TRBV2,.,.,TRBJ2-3,CASSEAPTQYF,TGTGCCAGCAGTGAAGCCCCTACGCAGTATTTT
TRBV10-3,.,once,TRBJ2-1,CAISKQGPGWNRSSYNEQFF,TGTGCCATCAGTAAACAGGGACCCGGATGGAACCGCAGCTCCTACAATGAGCAGTTCTTC
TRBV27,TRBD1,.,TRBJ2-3,CASIRQGAADTQYF,TGTGCCAGCATCCGACAGGGGGCTGCAGATACGCAGTATTTT
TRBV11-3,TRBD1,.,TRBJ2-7,CASSSGQGPYEQYF,TGTGCCAGCAGCTCCGGACAGGGGCCCTACGAGCAGTACTTC
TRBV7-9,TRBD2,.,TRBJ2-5,CASSRTSGTGYQETQYF,TGTGCCAGCAGCAGGACTAGCGGGACGGGGTACCAAGAGACCCAGTACTTC
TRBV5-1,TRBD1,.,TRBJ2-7,CASSAPPGQGGEQYF,TGCGCCAGCAGCGCGCCTCCGGGACAGGGGGGCGAGCAGTACTTC
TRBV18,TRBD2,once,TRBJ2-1,CASSPQLAGGSEQFF,TGTGCCAGCTCACCCCAACTAGCGGGAGGATCTGAGCAGTTCTTC
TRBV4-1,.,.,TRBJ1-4,CASSHPSGLGSLNEKLFF,TGCGCCAGCAGCCACCCCTCAGGTCTAGGGTCACTGAATGAAAAACTGTTTTTT
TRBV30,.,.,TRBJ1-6,CAWSEGSPLHF,TGTGCCTGGAGTGAAGGATCACCCCTCCACTTT
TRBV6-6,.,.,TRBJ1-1,CASSLGQTLNTEAFF,TGTGCCAGCAGTTTAGGACAGACATTGAACACTGAAGCTTTCTTT
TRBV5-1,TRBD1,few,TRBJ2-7,CASSPDRGLYEQYF,TGCGCCAGCAGTCCCGACAGGGGGCTATACGAGCAGTACTTC
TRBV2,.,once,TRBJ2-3,CASRGPLGSTDTQYF,TGTGCCAGCAGGGGGCCCCTAGGTAGCACAGATACGCAGTATTTT
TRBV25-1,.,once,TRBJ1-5,CASSEYFGQPQHF,TGTGCCAGCAGTGAATACTTTGGTCAGCCCCAGCATTTT
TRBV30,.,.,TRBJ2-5,CAWEKGPQETQYF,TGTGCCTGGGAAAAGGGGCCCCAAGAGACCCAGTACTTC
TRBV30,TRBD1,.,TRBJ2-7,CAWRLPGQGAYEQYF,TGTGCCTGGAGACTACCGGGACAGGGAGCCTACGAGCAGTACTTC
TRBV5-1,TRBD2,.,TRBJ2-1,CASSPMAGDYNEQFF,TGCGCCAGCAGCCCGATGGCGGGGGACTACAATGAGCAGTTCTTC
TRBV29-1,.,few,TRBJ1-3,CSVGGLEVNTIYF,TGCAGCGTTGGAGGGCTGGAGGTGAACACCATATATTTT
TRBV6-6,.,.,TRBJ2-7,CASSYTRGAHEQYF,TGTGCCAGCAGTTACACCCGGGGGGCCCACGAGCAGTACTTC
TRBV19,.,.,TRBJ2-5,CASSMSSQETQYF,TGTGCCAGTAGTATGAGCTCCCAAGAGACCCAGTACTTC
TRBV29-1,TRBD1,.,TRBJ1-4,CSVEGRDRGYEKLFF,TGCAGCGTTGAAGGGAGGGACAGGGGGTATGAAAAACTGTTTTTT
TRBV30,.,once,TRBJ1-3,CAWTGSGNTIYF,TGTGCCTGGACGGGCTCTGGAAACACCATATATTTT
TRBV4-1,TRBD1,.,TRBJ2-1,CASSQAERTGYHEQFF,TGCGCCAGCAGCCAAGCCGAGAGGACAGGGTACCATGAGCAGTTCTTC
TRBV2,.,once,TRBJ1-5,CASSPILNGGANQPQHF,TGTGCCAGCAGTCCAATCTTAAATGGGGGGGCAAATCAGCCCCAGCATTTT
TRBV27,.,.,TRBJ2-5,CASHPGPVSGQETQYF,TGTGCCAGCCACCCTGGTCCCGTTAGCGGCCAAGAGACCCAGTACTTC
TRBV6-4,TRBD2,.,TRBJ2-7,CASSASSGGSEQYF,TGTGCCAGCAGTGCCTCTAGCGGGGGCAGCGAGCAGTACTTC
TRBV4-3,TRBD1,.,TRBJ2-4,CASSRARTGTGEDRRNIQYF,TGCGCCAGCAGCCGAGCGCGAACCGGGACAGGGGAGGATCGGAGAAACATTCAGTACTTC
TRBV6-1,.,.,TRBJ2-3,CASKVDTDTQYF,TGTGCCAGCAAAGTGGACACAGATACGCAGTATTTT
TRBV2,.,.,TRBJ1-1,CASSDFGGAEAFF,TGTGCCAGCAGTGATTTCGGGGGGGCTGAAGCTTTCTTT
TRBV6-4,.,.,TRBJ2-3,CASGQAAGGTDTQYF,TGTGCCAGCGGGCAAGCGGCAGGCGGCACAGATACGCAGTATTTT
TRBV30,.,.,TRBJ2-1,CAASLLRGLDNEQFF,TGTGCCGCCAGCTTGCTTAGGGGGTTAGACAATGAGCAGTTCTTC
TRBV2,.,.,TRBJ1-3,CASSEPRGGNTIYF,TGTGCCAGCAGTGAACCCAGGGGTGGAAACACCATATATTTT
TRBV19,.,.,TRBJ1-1,CASSTSGTEAFF,TGTGCCAGTAGTACCTCGGGAACTGAAGCTTTCTTT
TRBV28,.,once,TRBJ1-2,CASIFSGTGGGYTF,TGTGCCAGCATTTTCTCCGGGACGGGGGGCGGCTACACCTTC
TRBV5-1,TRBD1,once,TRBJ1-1,CASSDGQGILMNTEAFF,TGCGCCAGCAGTGACGGACAGGGAATACTCATGAACACTGAAGCTTTCTTT
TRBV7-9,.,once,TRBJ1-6,CASSRFGGESPLHF,TGTGCCAGCAGCCGGTTTGGAGGGGAATCACCCCTCCACTTT
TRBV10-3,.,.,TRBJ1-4,CASGDVEKLFF,TGTGCCTCAGGGGATGTTGAAAAACTGTTTTTT
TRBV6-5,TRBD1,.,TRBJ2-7,CATTTGGNEQYF,TGTGCCACTACGACAGGGGGGAACGAGCAGTACTTC
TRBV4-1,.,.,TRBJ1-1,CASSQGGTMNTEAFF,TGCGCCAGCAGCCAAGGCGGGACAATGAACACTGAAGCTTTCTTT
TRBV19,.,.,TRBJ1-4,CASRRGTNEKLFF,TGTGCCAGTAGAAGGGGGACTAATGAAAAACTGTTTTTT
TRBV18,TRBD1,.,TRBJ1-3,CASSPQLLTRDREAGNTIYF,TGTGCCAGCTCACCACAACTATTAACGAGGGACAGGGAGGCTGGAAACACCATATATTTT
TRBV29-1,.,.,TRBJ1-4,CSVKQLPGPEKLFF,TGCAGCGTTAAGCAGTTACCGGGTCCTGAAAAACTGTTTTTT
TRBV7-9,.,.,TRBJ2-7,CASSLVPLEGEQYF,TGTGCCAGCAGCTTAGTCCCCTTAGAGGGCGAGCAGTACTTC
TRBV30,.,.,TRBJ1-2,CAWSIGGGYTF,TGTGCCTGGAGTATCGGCGGTGGCTACACCTTC
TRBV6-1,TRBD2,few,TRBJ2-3,CASSEIPLAGAAGDTQYF,TGTGCCAGCAGTGAAATACCGCTAGCGGGGGCCGCAGGGGATACGCAGTATTTT
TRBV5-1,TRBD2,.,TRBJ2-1,CASRPGLPPYNEQFF,TGCGCCAGCAGACCGGGACTACCTCCCTACAATGAGCAGTTCTTC
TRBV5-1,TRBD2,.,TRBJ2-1,CASSSGTSNNEQFF,TGCGCCAGCAGCAGCGGGACTAGCAACAATGAGCAGTTCTTC
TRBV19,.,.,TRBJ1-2,CASSAGSNYGYTF,TGTGCCAGTTCCGCAGGGAGCAACTATGGCTACACCTTC
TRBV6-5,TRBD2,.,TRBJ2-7,CASSRTSGVYEQYF,TGTGCCAGCAGCAGGACTAGCGGGGTGTACGAGCAGTACTTC
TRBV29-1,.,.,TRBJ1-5,CSPGRQEINQPQHF,TGCAGCCCGGGCCGGCAGGAGATCAATCAGCCCCAGCATTTT
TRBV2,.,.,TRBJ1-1,CASSPNRAGGEAFF,TGTGCCAGCAGTCCGAACAGGGCGGGAGGTGAAGCTTTCTTT
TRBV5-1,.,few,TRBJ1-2,CASSLGSVDTSYGYTF,TGCGCCAGCAGCTTGGGGTCTGTAGACACTTCCTATGGCTACACCTTC
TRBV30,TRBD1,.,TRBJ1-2,CAWSEGQGDGYTF,TGTGCCTGGAGTGAAGGACAGGGGGACGGCTACACCTTC